Included here is one T cell receptor beta chain sequence, with context. The sample comes from a study of CD8 T cells in Susac syndrome. The CDR3 spans 14 residues. V was clipped by 5 bases and J by 7 bases, with 15 bases between them. Germline CDR1 is MGHRA and CDR2 is YSYEKL. Reverse transcription of about 0.45 to 1 ug RNA was performed with random hexamers. MiXCR was run by TCRdb on the immunoSEQ multiplex PCR reads, yielding one entry per CDR3 protein. This sample has roughly 120,000 distinct CDR3 sequences, with more than 90% found just once. The rearrangement uses TRBV4-1 and TRBJ1-5, with TRBD1 as a possible D gene (5 bases). The sequencing sample was made of CD4+ T cells from PBMCs. This receptor was identified in a human donor in good health. DNA for the CDR3: TGCGCCAGCAGCGCGGCGGGGCCGGGCCAGCCCCAGCATTTT. It is translated as CASSAAGPGQPQHF.